The source of this T cell receptor (beta chain) is a study of blood T cell repertoires in COVID-19. On the study more broadly: Spain, Italy and the United States supplied samples that represented acute and convalescent COVID-19. T cells, B-cell-depleted T cells, or PBMCs supplied cDNA or gDNA.

In the original workflow: Quantification of nucleated cells was approximated via reference gene primer amplification. Method: immunoSEQ multiplex PCR; TCRdb's copy keeps in-frame clones and lacks some. The V and J calls and the clone size are those of that table, but D and trimming were determined from the DNA. Of over 150,000 clones in the sample, 75% to 90% were seen once. The CDR3 runs to 16 residues. Germline loops: CDR1 SGHRS, CDR2 YFSETQ. Trimming removed 4 bases from V and 4 bases from J; junction bases left unmatched: 13. Input material: peripheral blood. This chain links TRBV5-1 with TRBJ1-1, with 7 bases lining up with TRBD1. This TCR came from a woman aged 55-70 years with acute or convalescent COVID-19. The CDR3 sequence is CASSTGTDLRFTEAFF. The CDR3 nucleotides are TGCGCCAGCAGCACCGGGACAGACCTTCGATTCACTGAAGCTTTCTTT.